The clone carrying this T cell receptor (beta chain) has only one observation. The record originates from a study of T cell responses to AZD1222 COVID-19 vaccine. Produced via immunoSEQ multiplex PCR; TCRdb's table is partial and in-frame only. The top ten clones hold around 3.1% of a sample with some 110,000 clones, approximately 92% of them seen once. Between the trimmed V and J ends, which lost 3 bases and 0 bases, there was a span of 11 bases. The CDR3 extends over 15 amino acids. CDR1 and CDR2 (germline): LGHNA, YSLEER. V gene TRBV4-3 combines with J gene TRBJ1-1; D unresolved. Sequencing was performed on peripheral blood, taken on day 0 of AZD1222 vaccination. The origin of this receptor is an adult in good health. CDR3 in DNA: TGCGCCAGCAGCCAGGAGATTGGGTTGAACACTGAAGCTTTCTTT. Translated, it gives CASSQEIGLNTEAFF.